Listed below are T cell receptor beta chains from one sample, sequenced in a study of T cells expressing NK-cell markers. From the 5' RACE reads, TCRdb lists one entry per CDR3 protein and no DNA. This sample's table reports about 440,000 distinct CDR3 sequences. Sequenced material: blood T cells: a sorted CD56 or NKG2C T cell subset, CD4+ or CD8+ T cells, or bulk PBMC T cells (not recorded which). The source is a woman aged 18 to 75 in good health. Both conserved end residues are part of each CDR3.

J: TRBJ1-1
V: TRBV28
CDR3: CASSSPSRDSRAFF

J: TRBJ2-4
V: TRBV2
CDR3: CASSEGSGDNIQYF

J: TRBJ2-7
V: TRBV20-1
CDR3: CSARDSSSGQGFEQYF

J: TRBJ2-1
V: TRBV4-1
CDR3: CASSQDVTSGISYNEQFF

J: TRBJ1-5
V: TRBV5-1
CDR3: CASSPGQGGGQPQHF

J: TRBJ2-7
V: TRBV29-1
CDR3: CSVEERGGSYEQYF

J: TRBJ2-2
V: TRBV30
CDR3: CAWSGGGTSGTTGELFF

J: TRBJ1-1
V: TRBV18
CDR3: CASSASRDGGTEAFF

J: TRBJ2-1
V: TRBV4-2
CDR3: CASSQGGGRAENNEQFF

J: TRBJ1-6
V: TRBV5-5
CDR3: CASSLMVSPGGKESPLHF

J: TRBJ1-2
V: TRBV28
CDR3: CASSQDRENGYTF

J: TRBJ2-1
V: TRBV5-1
CDR3: CASSLGGPDYNEQFF

J: TRBJ2-4
V: TRBV6-1
CDR3: CASGSTAAAKNIQYF

J: TRBJ1-4
V: TRBV5-6
CDR3: CASSFGEKLFF

J: TRBJ2-3
V: TRBV5-1
CDR3: CASSTSLAGGTDTQYF

J: TRBJ2-4
V: TRBV27
CDR3: CASSPSTGDIQYF

J: TRBJ1-2
V: TRBV20-1
CDR3: CSARDPGEPGGGYTF

J: TRBJ2-5
V: TRBV4-3
CDR3: CASSQDSQGPETQYF

J: TRBJ2-2
V: TRBV6-2/TRBV6-3
CDR3: CAYRTGTGGAGELFF

J: TRBJ2-2
V: TRBV6-1
CDR3: CASSELGQGLSGELFF

J: TRBJ2-5
V: TRBV15
CDR3: CATSGGLAGVPGETQYF

J: TRBJ2-1
V: TRBV4-3
CDR3: CASSHLDNLNEQFF

J: TRBJ2-4
V: TRBV3-1
CDR3: CASSPLGQNTLAKNIQYF

J: TRBJ2-1
V: TRBV18
CDR3: CASSPPQGRTYNEQFF

J: TRBJ1-1
V: TRBV4-3
CDR3: CASSQDDQGEAFF

J: TRBJ2-3
V: TRBV15
CDR3: CATSRDRARGTDTQYF

J: TRBJ2-5
V: TRBV18
CDR3: CASSPSPRETQYF

J: TRBJ2-5
V: TRBV18
CDR3: CASSPDAGAQYF

J: TRBJ2-1
V: TRBV21-1
CDR3: CASSWSGRAGVYEQFF

J: TRBJ1-1
V: TRBV6-1
CDR3: CASRRDRGTMNTEAFF

J: TRBJ2-3
V: TRBV7-2
CDR3: CASRRTIVGTDTQYF

J: TRBJ1-1
V: TRBV24-1
CDR3: CATSAGWGTEAFF

J: TRBJ2-5
V: TRBV2
CDR3: CARGLGGETQYF

J: TRBJ1-1
V: TRBV27
CDR3: CASTSTDTGTEAFF

J: TRBJ2-1
V: TRBV7-8
CDR3: CASSTMDRGRGNNEQFF

J: TRBJ2-3
V: TRBV7-2
CDR3: CASTTDALSTDTQYF

J: TRBJ1-4
V: TRBV5-1
CDR3: CASSVVGGANEKLFF

J: TRBJ1-5
V: TRBV15
CDR3: CATGETYSNQPQHF